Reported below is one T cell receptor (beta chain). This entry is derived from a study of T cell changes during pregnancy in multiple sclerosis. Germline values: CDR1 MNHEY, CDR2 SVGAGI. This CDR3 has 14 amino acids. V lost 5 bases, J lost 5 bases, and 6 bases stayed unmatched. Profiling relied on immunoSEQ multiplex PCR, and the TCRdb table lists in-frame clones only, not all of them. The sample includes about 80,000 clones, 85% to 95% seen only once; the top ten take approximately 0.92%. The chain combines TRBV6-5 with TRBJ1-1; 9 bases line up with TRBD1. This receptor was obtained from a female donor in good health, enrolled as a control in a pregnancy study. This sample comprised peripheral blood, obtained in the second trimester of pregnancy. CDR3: CASSPRQGGTEAFF. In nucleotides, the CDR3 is TGTGCCAGCAGTCCACGACAGGGGGGGACTGAAGCTTTCTTT.